This TCR beta chain is drawn from a study of blood T cell repertoires in COVID-19. Study summary: Some COVID-19 samples were acute and others convalescent; all came from the United States, Italy and Spain.

This CDR3 contains 16 residues. The germline V gene encodes CDR1 SGHVS and CDR2 FQNEAQ. Deletions cut 5 bases from V and 4 bases from J, with 20 bases between. Profiled with immunoSEQ multiplex PCR; TCRdb holds only in-frame clones, not every one. Of over 450,000 clones listed, 75% to 90% were seen once; the top ten hold about 1%. While infection was still active, Seattle patients were enrolled and then followed longitudinally. This clone was counted between two and nine times. The sample taken for sequencing was peripheral blood. The chain uses TRBV7-8 and TRBJ1-2, with D tentatively TRBD1 (5 bases). This receptor was obtained from a young man with COVID-19, enrolled during active disease. Here the CDR3 reads CASSGDPRGLSYGYTF. CDR3 nucleotides: TGTGCCAGCAGCGGAGACCCGCGGGGCCTCTCCTATGGCTACACCTTC.